This TCR beta chain was sequenced in a study of radiotherapy plus CTLA-4 blockade in lung cancer. This clone has only a few counts. TCRdb's table, derived via immunoSEQ multiplex PCR, lists solely in-frame clones and lacks some. Found here are about 95,000 clones, 83% of them singletons; the top ten hold around 0.8%. Trimming left V 0 bases short and J 4 bases short, with 9 bases between. Germline assignment: CDR1 KGHSH and CDR2 LQKENI. The CDR3 extends over 14 amino acids. The sample here was peripheral blood, taken from a patient treated with radiotherapy plus ipilimumab. The sequence derives from a human donor with non-small cell lung cancer who had stable disease on radiotherapy plus ipilimumab. The genes are TRBV18 and TRBJ1-1, with unresolved D. The chain's CDR3 is CASSPPPLGTEAFF. The CDR3 coding sequence is TGTGCCAGCTCACCACCACCGCTTGGCACTGAAGCTTTCTTT.